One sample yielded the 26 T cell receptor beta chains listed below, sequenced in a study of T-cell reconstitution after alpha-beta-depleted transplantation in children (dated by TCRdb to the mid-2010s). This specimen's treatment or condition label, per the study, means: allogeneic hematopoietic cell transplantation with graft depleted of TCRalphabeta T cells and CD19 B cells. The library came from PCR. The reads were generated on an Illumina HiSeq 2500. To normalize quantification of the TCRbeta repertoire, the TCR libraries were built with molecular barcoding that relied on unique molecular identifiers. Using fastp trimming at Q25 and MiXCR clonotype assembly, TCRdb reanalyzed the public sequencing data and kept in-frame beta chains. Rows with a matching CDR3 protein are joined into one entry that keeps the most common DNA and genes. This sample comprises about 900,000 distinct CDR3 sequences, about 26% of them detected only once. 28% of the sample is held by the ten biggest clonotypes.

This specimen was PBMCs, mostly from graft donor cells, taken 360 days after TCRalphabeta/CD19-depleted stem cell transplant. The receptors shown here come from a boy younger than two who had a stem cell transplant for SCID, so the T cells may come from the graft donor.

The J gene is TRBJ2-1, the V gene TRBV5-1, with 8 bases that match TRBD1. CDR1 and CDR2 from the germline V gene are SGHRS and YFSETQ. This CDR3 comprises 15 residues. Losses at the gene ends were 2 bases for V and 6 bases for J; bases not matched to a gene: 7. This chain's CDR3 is CASSLQGGPLNEQFF. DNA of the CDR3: TGCGCCAGCAGCTTACAGGGGGGCCCCCTCAATGAGCAGTTCTTC. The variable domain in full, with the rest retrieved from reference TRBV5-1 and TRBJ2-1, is KAGVTQTPRYLIKTRGQQVTLSCSPISGHRSVSWYQQTPGQGLQFLFEYFSETQRNKGNFPGRFSGRQFSNSRSEMNVSTLELGDSALYLCASSLQGGPLNEQFFGPGTRLTVL.

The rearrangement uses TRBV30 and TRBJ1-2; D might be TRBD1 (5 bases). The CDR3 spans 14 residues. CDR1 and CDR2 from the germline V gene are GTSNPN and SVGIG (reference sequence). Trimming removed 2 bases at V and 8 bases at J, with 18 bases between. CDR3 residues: CAWSRQTLDTGYTF. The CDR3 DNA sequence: TGTGCCTGGAGTCGACAGACCTTGGACACGGGCTACACCTTC. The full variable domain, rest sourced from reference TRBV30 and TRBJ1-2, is SQTIHQWPATLVQPVGSPLSLECTVEGTSNPNLYWYRQAAGRGLQLLFYSVGIGQISSEVPQNLSASRPQDRQFILSSKKLLLSDSGFYLCAWSRQTLDTGYTFGSGTRLTVV.

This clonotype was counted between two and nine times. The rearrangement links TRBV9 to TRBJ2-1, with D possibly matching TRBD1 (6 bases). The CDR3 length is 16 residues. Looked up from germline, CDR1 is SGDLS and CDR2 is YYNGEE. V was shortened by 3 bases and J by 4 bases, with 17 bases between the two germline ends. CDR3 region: CASSGEGGVPYNEQFF. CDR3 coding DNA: TGTGCCAGCAGCGGGGAAGGGGGTGTCCCGTACAATGAGCAGTTCTTC. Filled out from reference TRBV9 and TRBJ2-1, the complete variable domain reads DSGVTQTPKHLITATGQRVTLRCSPRSGDLSVYWYQQSLDQGLQFLIQYYNGEERAKGNILERFSAQQFPDLHSELNLSSLELGDSALYFCASSGEGGVPYNEQFFGPGTRLTVL.

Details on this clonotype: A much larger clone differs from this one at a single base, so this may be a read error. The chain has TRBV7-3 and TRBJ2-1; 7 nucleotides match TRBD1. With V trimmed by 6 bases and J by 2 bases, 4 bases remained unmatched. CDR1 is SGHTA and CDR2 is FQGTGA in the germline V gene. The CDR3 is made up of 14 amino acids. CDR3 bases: TGTGCCAGCAGTAACAGGGGAACCTACAATGAGCAGTTCTTC. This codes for CASSNRGTYNEQFF.

In nucleotides, the CDR3 is TGTGCCACCTGGACAGGGAACACCGGGGAGCTGTTTTTT. This gives the protein CATWTGNTGELFF. The chain joins TRBV6-1 to TRBJ2-2, with 7 bases identical to TRBD1. The junction had 3 bases not matched to a gene; V was cut back by 10 bases and J by 1 base. This CDR3 comprises 13 residues. Germline CDR1 is MNHNS and CDR2 is SASEGT.

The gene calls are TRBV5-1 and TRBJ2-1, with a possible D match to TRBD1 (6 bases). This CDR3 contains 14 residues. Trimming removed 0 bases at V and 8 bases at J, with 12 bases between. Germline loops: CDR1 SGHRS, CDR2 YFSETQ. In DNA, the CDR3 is TGCGCCAGCAGCTTGGGGGGGCCCATGGATGAGCAGTTCTTC. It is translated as CASSLGGPMDEQFF.

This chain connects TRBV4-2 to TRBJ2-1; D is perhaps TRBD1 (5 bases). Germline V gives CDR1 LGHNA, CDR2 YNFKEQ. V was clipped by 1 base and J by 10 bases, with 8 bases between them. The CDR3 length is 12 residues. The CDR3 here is CASSQGGVEQFF. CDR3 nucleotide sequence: TGTGCCAGCAGCCAAGGGGGCGTGGAGCAGTTCTTC.

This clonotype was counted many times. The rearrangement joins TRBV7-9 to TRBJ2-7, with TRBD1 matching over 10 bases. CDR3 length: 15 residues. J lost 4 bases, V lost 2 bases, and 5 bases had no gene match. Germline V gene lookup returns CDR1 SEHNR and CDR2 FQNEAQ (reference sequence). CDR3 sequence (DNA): TGTGCCAGCAGCTTAAGGGACAGGGGTCGGTACGAGCAGTACTTC. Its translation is CASSLRDRGRYEQYF.

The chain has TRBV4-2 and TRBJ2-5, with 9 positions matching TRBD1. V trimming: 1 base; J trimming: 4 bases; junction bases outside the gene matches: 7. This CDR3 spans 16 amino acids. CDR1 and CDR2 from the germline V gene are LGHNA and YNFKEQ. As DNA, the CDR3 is TGTGCCAGCAGCCAAGGGGGACAGGGTGAGGGAGAGACCCAGTACTTC. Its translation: CASSQGGQGEGETQYF.

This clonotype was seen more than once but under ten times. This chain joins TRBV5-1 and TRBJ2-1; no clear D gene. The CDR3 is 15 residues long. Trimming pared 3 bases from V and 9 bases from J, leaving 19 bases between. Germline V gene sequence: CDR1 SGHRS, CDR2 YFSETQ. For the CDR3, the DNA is TGCGCCAGCAGCTGGGTTTATATCCCCCCAAGTGAGCAGTTCTTC. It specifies CASSWVYIPPSEQFF.

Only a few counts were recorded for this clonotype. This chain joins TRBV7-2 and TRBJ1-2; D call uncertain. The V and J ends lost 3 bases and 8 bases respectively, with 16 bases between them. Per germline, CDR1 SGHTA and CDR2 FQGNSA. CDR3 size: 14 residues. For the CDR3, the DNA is TGTGCCAGCAGCTTTTCATCCGCTCCCGTCGGCTACACCTTC. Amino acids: CASSFSSAPVGYTF.

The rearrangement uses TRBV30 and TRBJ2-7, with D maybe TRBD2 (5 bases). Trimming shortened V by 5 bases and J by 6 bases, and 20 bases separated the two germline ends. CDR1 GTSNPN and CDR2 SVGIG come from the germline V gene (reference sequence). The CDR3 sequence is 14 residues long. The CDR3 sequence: CAWGRRTRDGEQYF. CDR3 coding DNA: TGTGCCTGGGGGAGACGGACCCGCGATGGCGAGCAGTACTTC.

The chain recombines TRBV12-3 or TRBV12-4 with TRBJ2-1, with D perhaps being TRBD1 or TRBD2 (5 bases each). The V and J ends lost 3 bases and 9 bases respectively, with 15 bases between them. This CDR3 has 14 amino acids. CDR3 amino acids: CASSFNGGSSEQFF. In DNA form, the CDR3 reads TGTGCCAGCAGTTTTAATGGGGGATCAAGTGAGCAGTTCTTC.

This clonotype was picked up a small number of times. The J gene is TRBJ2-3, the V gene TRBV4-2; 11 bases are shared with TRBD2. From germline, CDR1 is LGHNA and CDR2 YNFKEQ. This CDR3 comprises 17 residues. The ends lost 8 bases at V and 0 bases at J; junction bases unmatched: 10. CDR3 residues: CASSKPGTSGSTDTQYF. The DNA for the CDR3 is TGTGCCAGCTCCAAACCCGGGACTAGCGGTAGCACAGATACGCAGTATTTT.

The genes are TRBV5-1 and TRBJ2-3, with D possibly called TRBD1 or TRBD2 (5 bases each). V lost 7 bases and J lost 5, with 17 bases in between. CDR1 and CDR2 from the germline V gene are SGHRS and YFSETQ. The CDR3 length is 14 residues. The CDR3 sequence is CASSWAGRGDTQYF. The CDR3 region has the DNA TGCGCCAGCTCCTGGGCAGGGAGAGGAGATACGCAGTATTTT. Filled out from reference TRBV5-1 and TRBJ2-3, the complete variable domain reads KAGVTQTPRYLIKTRGQQVTLSCSPISGHRSVSWYQQTPGQGLQFLFEYFSETQRNKGNFPGRFSGRQFSNSRSEMNVSTLELGDSALYLCASSWAGRGDTQYFGPGTRLTVL.

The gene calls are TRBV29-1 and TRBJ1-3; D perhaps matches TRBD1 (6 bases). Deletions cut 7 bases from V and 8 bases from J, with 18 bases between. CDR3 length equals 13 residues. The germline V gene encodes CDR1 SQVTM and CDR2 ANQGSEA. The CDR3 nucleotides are TGCAGCGCCCATGAGGACTGGGGGCACACCATATATTTT. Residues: CSAHEDWGHTIYF. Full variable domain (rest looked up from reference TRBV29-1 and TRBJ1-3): SAVISQKPSRDICQRGTSLTIQCQVDSQVTMMFWYRQQPGQSLTLIATANQGSEATYESGFVIDKFPISRPNLTFSTLTVSNMSPEDSSIYLCSAHEDWGHTIYFGEGSWLTVV.

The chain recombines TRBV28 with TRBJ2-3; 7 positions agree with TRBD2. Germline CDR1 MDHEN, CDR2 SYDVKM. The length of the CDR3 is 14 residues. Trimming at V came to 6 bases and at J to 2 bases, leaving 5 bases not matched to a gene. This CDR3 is CASSPAGTTDTQYF. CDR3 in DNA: TGTGCCAGCAGCCCAGCGGGGACCACAGATACGCAGTATTTT.

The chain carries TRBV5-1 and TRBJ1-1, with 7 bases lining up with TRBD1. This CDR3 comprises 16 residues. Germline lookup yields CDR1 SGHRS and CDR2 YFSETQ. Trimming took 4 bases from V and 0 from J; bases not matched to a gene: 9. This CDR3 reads CASSLQGITMNTEAFF. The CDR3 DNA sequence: TGCGCCAGCAGCCTACAGGGGATTACGATGAACACTGAAGCTTTCTTT.

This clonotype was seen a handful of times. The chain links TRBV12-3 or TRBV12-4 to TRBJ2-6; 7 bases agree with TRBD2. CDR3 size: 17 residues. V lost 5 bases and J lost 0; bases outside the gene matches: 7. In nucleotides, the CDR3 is TGTGCCAGCAGTCCGCGGGGGTTTAGCTCTGGGGCCAACGTCCTGACTTTC. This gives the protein CASSPRGFSSGANVLTF.

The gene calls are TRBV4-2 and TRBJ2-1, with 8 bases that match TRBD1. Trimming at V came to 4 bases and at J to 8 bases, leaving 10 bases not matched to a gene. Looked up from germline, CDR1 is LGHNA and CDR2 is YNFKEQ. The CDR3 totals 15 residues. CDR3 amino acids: CASSRAGQVIDEQFF. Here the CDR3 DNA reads TGTGCCAGCAGCCGCGCGGGACAGGTTATCGATGAGCAGTTCTTC.

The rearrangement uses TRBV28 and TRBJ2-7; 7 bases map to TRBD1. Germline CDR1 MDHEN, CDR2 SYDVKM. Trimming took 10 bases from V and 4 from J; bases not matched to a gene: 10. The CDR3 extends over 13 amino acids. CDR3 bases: TGTGCCACCAGGGGTCAACAGGGGTACGAGCAGTACTTC. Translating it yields CATRGQQGYEQYF.

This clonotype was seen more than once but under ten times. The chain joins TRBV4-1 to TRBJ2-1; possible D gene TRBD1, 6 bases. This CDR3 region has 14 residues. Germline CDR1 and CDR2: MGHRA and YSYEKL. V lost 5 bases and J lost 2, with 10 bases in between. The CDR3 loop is CASSNRDPYNEQFF. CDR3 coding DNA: TGCGCCAGCAGCAACAGGGACCCCTACAATGAGCAGTTCTTC.

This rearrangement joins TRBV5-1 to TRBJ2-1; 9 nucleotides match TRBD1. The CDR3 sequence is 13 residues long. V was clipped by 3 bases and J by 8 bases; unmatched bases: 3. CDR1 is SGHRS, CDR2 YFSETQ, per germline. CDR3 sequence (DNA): TGCGCCAGCAGCTCTACAGGGGGCCATGAGCAGTTCTTC. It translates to CASSSTGGHEQFF.

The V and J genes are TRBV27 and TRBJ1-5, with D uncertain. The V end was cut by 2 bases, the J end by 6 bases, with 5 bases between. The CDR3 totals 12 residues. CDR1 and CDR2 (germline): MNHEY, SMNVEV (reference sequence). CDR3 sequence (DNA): TGTGCCAGCAGTTTAATCGGTCAGCCCCAGCATTTT. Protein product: CASSLIGQPQHF.

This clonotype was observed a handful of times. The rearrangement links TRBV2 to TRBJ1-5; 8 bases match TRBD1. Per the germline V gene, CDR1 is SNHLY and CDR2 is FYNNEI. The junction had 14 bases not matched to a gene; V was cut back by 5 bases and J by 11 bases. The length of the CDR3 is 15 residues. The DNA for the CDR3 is TGTGCCAGCAGTAGGACAGGGCCCCTGTCGTTAGCCCAGCATTTT. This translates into CASSRTGPLSLAQHF.

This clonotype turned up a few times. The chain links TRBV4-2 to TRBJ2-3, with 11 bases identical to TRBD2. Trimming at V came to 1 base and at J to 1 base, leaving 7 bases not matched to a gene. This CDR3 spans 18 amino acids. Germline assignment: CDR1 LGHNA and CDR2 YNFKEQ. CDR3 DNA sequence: TGTGCCAGCAGCCAAGCTAGCGGGGGGCTAGAGCGCACAGATACGCAGTATTTT. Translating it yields CASSQASGGLERTDTQYF.